One and the same sample provided the 30 T cell receptor beta chains below, sequenced in a study of identical twins (dated by TCRdb to 2016 to 2017). The protocol used for the library was 5' RACE. TCRdb lists the instrument as Illumina HiSeq 2000. Using fastp trimming at Q25 and MiXCR clonotype assembly, TCRdb reanalyzed the public sequencing data and kept in-frame beta chains. Rows merge per CDR3 protein into single entries with the most common DNA and genes. This sample has about 900,000 distinct CDR3 sequences in its table, and 10% to 15% of those were observed once. The biggest ten clones account for about 1.5% of the sample. The data also belong to a second study, concerning yellow fever vaccine responses in identical twins.

What was sequenced was PBMCs. The receptors derive from a woman aged 18-29 years in good health.

The rearrangement links TRBV12-3 or TRBV12-4 to TRBJ2-5; D not certain. The CDR3 totals 13 residues. Trimming took off 6 bases at V and 7 bases at J, with 15 bases between the two ends. CDR3 sequence (DNA): TGTGCCAGCAGACAAACCAGTTCTGGGACCCAGTACTTC. Translation gives CASRQTSSGTQYF.

This clonotype was observed many times. V and J are TRBV5-1 and TRBJ2-5, with a possible D match to TRBD1 (5 bases). V gave up 0 bases and J gave up 5 bases, with 11 bases separating them. The V gene's germline CDR1 is SGHRS and CDR2 YFSETQ. The CDR3 has 14 residues. CDR3 loop: CASSLDGQRETQYF. CDR3 nucleotides: TGCGCCAGCAGCTTGGATGGACAACGGGAGACCCAGTACTTC.

This clonotype showed up just a few times. The V and J genes are TRBV19 and TRBJ1-2, with unresolved D. The CDR3 contains 14 residues. Germline CDR1 LNHDA, CDR2 SQIVND (reference sequence). V gave up 4 bases and J gave up 4 bases, with 13 bases separating them. The CDR3 DNA sequence: TGTGCCAGTAGTAGCGGGTCAGCGGGCTATGGCTACACCTTC. It encodes CASSSGSAGYGYTF.

This clonotype was counted a few times. V gene TRBV28 combines with J gene TRBJ2-1; 11 nucleotides line up with TRBD2. J lost 6 bases, V lost 5 bases, and 6 bases had no gene match. In germline, CDR1 is MDHEN, CDR2 SYDVKM. The CDR3 consists of 15 residues. The CDR3 here is CASSLLSGRVNEQFF. The CDR3 bases are TGTGCCAGCAGTCTACTTAGCGGGAGGGTCAATGAGCAGTTCTTC.

This clonotype turned up a few times. The chain employs TRBV14 and TRBJ2-4; D is undetermined. The germline V gene has CDR1 SGHDN and CDR2 FVKESK. V was cut by 2 bases and J by 9 bases, with 5 bases left in between. CDR3 length: 11 residues. The CDR3 nucleotides read TGTGCCAGCAGCCAACGCGGCATTCAGTACTTC. Residues: CASSQRGIQYF.

The chain is built from TRBV4-1 and TRBJ2-7, with D hard to call. Germline lookup yields CDR1 MGHRA and CDR2 YSYEKL. V shed 2 bases and J shed 0 bases, with 11 bases lying between them. The CDR3 consists of 15 residues. The CDR3 here is CASSQTSIISYEQYF. Here the CDR3 DNA reads TGCGCCAGCAGCCAAACATCGATTATCTCCTACGAGCAGTACTTC.

The rearrangement joins TRBV5-5 to TRBJ1-1, with D unclear. Germline-derived CDR1 and CDR2 are SGHKS and YYEKEE (reference sequence). This CDR3 is 15 amino acids long. Trimming left V 6 bases short and J 1 base short, with 16 bases between. CDR3 residues: CASTRRAERNTEAFF. The CDR3 DNA sequence: TGTGCCAGCACCCGTAGGGCAGAGCGGAACACTGAAGCTTTCTTT.

This clonotype has more than one count but fewer than ten. The rearrangement joins TRBV3-1 to TRBJ2-1; D is undetermined. Germline V gene data show CDR1 as LGHDT and CDR2 as YNNKEL (reference sequence). The CDR3 spans 15 residues. Trimming took off 3 bases at V and 0 bases at J, with 9 bases between the two ends. The CDR3 is CASSHRQSSYNEQFF. For the CDR3, the DNA is TGTGCCAGCAGCCATCGGCAGAGCTCCTACAATGAGCAGTTCTTC.

The gene calls are TRBV7-9 and TRBJ2-4, with D perhaps given as TRBD1 or TRBD2 (5 bases each). The germline V and J ends were trimmed by 3 bases and 9 bases, with 12 bases remaining between them. CDR3 length: 13 residues. The germline CDR1 and CDR2 sequences are SEHNR and FQNEAQ (reference sequence). Here the CDR3 reads CASSLGDGRIQYF. Here the CDR3 DNA reads TGTGCCAGCAGCTTGGGGGATGGACGCATTCAGTACTTC.

There are many counts of this clonotype. The chain has TRBV7-9 and TRBJ2-7, with D tentatively TRBD1 or TRBD2 (5 bases each). This CDR3 contains 14 residues. Trimming removed 4 bases at V and 3 bases at J, with 13 bases between. CDR1 and CDR2 from the germline V gene are SEHNR and FQNEAQ (reference sequence). CDR3: CASSYPGTVYEQYF. CDR3 DNA: TGTGCCAGCAGCTATCCCGGGACGGTCTACGAGCAGTACTTC. Complete variable domain (other parts from reference TRBV7-9 and TRBJ2-7): DTGVSQNPRHKITKRGQNVTFRCDPISEHNRLYWYRQTLGQGPEFLTYFQNEAQLEKSRLLSDRFSAERPKGSFSTLEIQRTEQGDSAMYLCASSYPGTVYEQYFGPGTRLTVT.

This clonotype was counted at least ten times. This chain's CDR3 is CSVEGQGYNEQFF. The CDR3 nucleotides are TGCAGCGTTGAAGGACAGGGATACAATGAGCAGTTCTTC. The J gene is TRBJ2-1, the V gene TRBV29-1; 7 bases fit TRBD1. The V gene's germline CDR1 is SQVTM and CDR2 ANQGSEA. The V segment lost 1 base and the J segment 4 bases; nucleotides outside the gene matches: 1. The CDR3 covers 13 residues.

This CDR3 reads CATSPRGRDNSPLHF. CDR3 coding DNA: TGTGCCACCAGCCCCCGGGGTCGGGATAATTCACCCCTCCACTTT. The chain has TRBV15 and TRBJ1-6, with D hard to call. CDR1 is LNHNV and CDR2 is YYDKDF in the germline V gene (reference sequence). This CDR3 comprises 15 residues. V was clipped by 5 bases and J by 5 bases, with 13 bases between them.

This clonotype was seen ten or more times. The rearrangement uses TRBV3-1 and TRBJ2-2; D might be TRBD2 (7 bases). The CDR3 is 15 amino acids. CDR1 LGHDT and CDR2 YNNKEL come from the germline V gene (reference sequence). With 4 bases removed from V and 5 bases from J, the gap between germline ends came to 14 bases. CDR3: CASSPRAGATGELFF. The CDR3 coding sequence is TGTGCCAGCAGCCCCCGGGCGGGGGCAACCGGGGAGCTGTTTTTT.

This clonotype showed up just a few times. The chain has TRBV10-3 and TRBJ1-2, with TRBD1 matching over 10 bases. The CDR3 covers 14 residues. The germline V gene has CDR1 ENHRY and CDR2 SYGVKD. After removal of 3 bases from V and 3 bases from J, the junction contained 1 base not matched to a gene. The CDR3 nucleotides are TGTGCCATCAGTGACGGGACAGGGGACTATGGCTACACCTTC. It specifies CAISDGTGDYGYTF.

The chain recombines TRBV12-3 or TRBV12-4 with TRBJ1-3; unclear D gene. Between the trimmed V and J ends, which lost 5 bases and 3 bases, there was a span of 14 bases. The CDR3 length is 15 residues. In DNA, the CDR3 is TGTGCCAGCAGTACCGGGCCAGCACTTGGAAACACCATATATTTT. Protein sequence: CASSTGPALGNTIYF.

This chain joins TRBV25-1 and TRBJ2-3, with D tentatively TRBD1 (5 bases). The germline gives CDR1 MGHDK, CDR2 SYGVNS. The CDR3 extends over 18 amino acids. The V and J ends lost 1 base and 3 bases respectively, with 20 bases between them. The CDR3 is CASSEFRGSLTETDTQYF. CDR3 nucleotide sequence: TGTGCCAGCAGTGAATTTAGGGGCTCCCTAACAGAAACAGATACGCAGTATTTT.

The chain couples TRBV24-1 to TRBJ2-3, with D possibly being TRBD2 (6 bases). V was clipped by 5 bases and J by 6 bases, with 11 bases between them. Germline CDR1 and CDR2: KGHDR and SFDVKD. This CDR3 comprises 13 residues. CDR3: CATSVPGVDTQYF. The CDR3 DNA follows: TGTGCCACCAGTGTCCCGGGAGTGGATACGCAGTATTTT.

In DNA form, the CDR3 reads TGCGCCAGCAGCTTGGCCAGGGTAGTGGGACAATCAGATACGCAGTATTTT. It specifies CASSLARVVGQSDTQYF. The chain has TRBV5-1 and TRBJ2-3; D might be TRBD1 (6 bases). V was clipped by 0 bases and J by 4 bases, with 18 bases between them. The CDR3 sequence is 17 residues long. The V gene's germline CDR1 is SGHRS and CDR2 YFSETQ.

This clonotype was seen only a few times. The chain employs TRBV5-6 and TRBJ2-7; the D gene is possibly TRBD2 (6 bases). Deletions cut 4 bases from V and 6 bases from J, with 17 bases between. The CDR3 is 14 residues long. Germline CDR1 SGHDT, CDR2 YYEEEE. CDR3 protein: CASSPLEDGSEQYV. In nucleotides, the CDR3 is TGTGCCAGCAGCCCCTTGGAAGACGGGAGCGAGCAGTACGTC.

The CDR3 DNA follows: TGCGCCAGCAGCCCCGCACTAGCGGGAGACGTCGTCGGGGAGCTGTTTTTT. Translation: CASSPALAGDVVGELFF. The V call is TRBV5-1, the J call TRBJ2-2; 11 bases match TRBD2. Germline V gene data show CDR1 as SGHRS and CDR2 as YFSETQ. J was trimmed by 7 bases and V by 4 bases; bases with no gene match: 12. CDR3 length: 17 amino acids.

Only a few counts were recorded for this clonotype. V gene TRBV6-1 combines with J gene TRBJ2-2; D is unclear. Germline lookup yields CDR1 MNHNS and CDR2 SASEGT. Trimming left V 7 bases short and J 0 bases short, with 6 bases between. This CDR3 has 13 residues. The CDR3 nucleotides are TGTGCCAGCATGGCAGCGAACACCGGGGAGCTGTTTTTT. Translation gives CASMAANTGELFF.

In this sample, this clonotype turned up a few times. The chain has TRBV20-1 and TRBJ2-1, with TRBD2 matching 7 bases. This CDR3 is built from 13 residues. Germline-derived CDR1 and CDR2 are DFQATT and SNEGSKA (reference sequence). V trimming: 6 bases; J trimming: 3 bases; junction bases outside the gene matches: 5. CDR3 coding DNA: TGCAGTGCCGCAGCGGGAAACTACAATGAGCAGTTCTTC. Protein: CSAAAGNYNEQFF.

This clonotype appeared a few times. This chain connects TRBV5-1 to TRBJ2-7, with TRBD2 as a possible D gene (5 bases). The ends were cut back, 0 bases at V and 3 bases at J, with 19 bases in the middle. CDR3 length equals 17 residues. From germline, CDR1 is SGHRS and CDR2 YFSETQ. The DNA of the CDR3 is TGCGCCAGCAGCTTGGGTCTGGGATACGGGGAGAACTACGAGCAGTACTTC. Translated: CASSLGLGYGENYEQYF.

The chain's CDR3 is CASSSYIVAGAGEQFF. As DNA, the CDR3 is TGTGCCAGCAGCTCCTACATCGTAGCGGGGGCGGGTGAGCAGTTCTTC. The chain links TRBV7-9 to TRBJ2-1; 9 positions agree with TRBD2. Per the germline V gene, CDR1 is SEHNR and CDR2 is FQNEAQ (reference sequence). V shed 4 bases and J 9 bases; nucleotides not matched to a gene: 13. The CDR3 sequence is 16 residues long.

The gene calls are TRBV11-2 and TRBJ1-1; no reliable D call. Germline CDR1 reads SGHAT; CDR2 reads FQNNGV. This CDR3 is 17 amino acids long. V was clipped by 4 bases and J by 1 base, with 19 bases between them. CDR3 protein: CASSSSYAWEQNTEAFF. CDR3 bases: TGTGCCAGCAGCTCCTCCTATGCCTGGGAGCAGAACACTGAAGCTTTCTTT. The full variable domain, in which reference TRBV11-2 and TRBJ1-1 provide the parts outside the CDR3, is EAGVAQSPRYKIIEKRQSVAFWCNPISGHATLYWYQQILGQGPKLLIQFQNNGVVDDSQLPKDRFSAERLKGVDSTLKIQPAKLEDSAVYLCASSSSYAWEQNTEAFFGQGTRLTVV.

This clonotype was seen a handful of times. The gene calls are TRBV20-1 and TRBJ2-5; possible D gene TRBD2, 5 bases. The germline gives CDR1 DFQATT, CDR2 SNEGSKA (reference sequence). The CDR3 consists of 13 residues. The V gene lost 8 bases and the J gene lost 6 bases, with 19 bases spanning the gap. CDR3 sequence: CSTTGERPKTQYF. The CDR3 DNA sequence: TGCAGTACCACCGGGGAACGCCCGAAGACCCAGTACTTC.

This clonotype came up many times. The V and J genes are TRBV6-5 and TRBJ2-3; TRBD2 agrees at 13 bases. J was trimmed by 5 bases and V by 2 bases; bases with no gene match: 4. Germline lookup yields CDR1 MNHEY and CDR2 SVGAGI. The CDR3 loop spans 16 amino acids. The CDR3 DNA reads TGTGCCAGCAGTTACGGACTAGCGGGAGTGGGAGATACGCAGTATTTT. Its translation is CASSYGLAGVGDTQYF.

This clonotype has just a few counts. The V gene is TRBV6-4, the J gene TRBJ2-2, with D uncertain. Trimming stripped 0 bases from V and 3 bases from J, with 5 bases between. Germline V gene data show CDR1 as MRHNA and CDR2 as SNTAGT. The CDR3 totals 14 residues. CDR3 nucleotide sequence: TGTGCCAGCAGTGACTCGCTGGACACCGGGGAGCTGTTTTTT. Amino acid sequence: CASSDSLDTGELFF.

In this sample, this clonotype turned up a few times. This chain joins TRBV2 and TRBJ2-3; 13 nucleotides match TRBD2. The CDR3 has 18 amino acids. Germline V gene lookup returns CDR1 SNHLY and CDR2 FYNNEI. V trimming: 7 bases; J trimming: 1 base; junction bases outside the gene matches: 11. The CDR3 sequence is CASTWGKGTSGGTDTQYF. CDR3 sequence (DNA): TGTGCCAGCACGTGGGGGAAGGGGACTAGCGGGGGCACAGATACGCAGTATTTT.

This rearrangement joins TRBV7-9 to TRBJ2-2; a weak D match, TRBD1 (6 bases). The CDR3 spans 17 residues. Trimming removed 5 bases from V and 4 bases from J, with 20 bases in between. Germline V lookup: CDR1 SEHNR, CDR2 FQNEAQ (reference sequence). In nucleotides, the CDR3 is TGTGCCAGCAGCCCCCGAGCAGGGGATCGGGGCACCGGGGAGCTGTTTTTT. Translated: CASSPRAGDRGTGELFF. Complete variable domain (other parts from reference TRBV7-9 and TRBJ2-2): DTGVSQNPRHKITKRGQNVTFRCDPISEHNRLYWYRQTLGQGPEFLTYFQNEAQLEKSRLLSDRFSAERPKGSFSTLEIQRTEQGDSAMYLCASSPRAGDRGTGELFFGEGSRLTVL.